This T cell receptor beta chain was identified in a study of monozygotic twins with cystic fibrosis. Method: immunoSEQ multiplex PCR; TCRdb's copy keeps in-frame clones and lacks some. The sample lists over 15,000 clones, 95% to 97% occurring once. This receptor was identified in a woman aged 25 to 39 with cystic fibrosis. Sequencing was performed on blood.

The CDR3 DNA is TGTGCCATCAGTGAAAGGGGGAGGGCGACCTATAATTCACCCCTCCACTTT. Amino acids: CAISERGRATYNSPLHF. The chain combines TRBV10-3 with TRBJ1-6, with a tentative D call TRBD1 (6 bases). CDR3 length equals 17 residues. Germline values: CDR1 ENHRY, CDR2 SYGVKD. V was trimmed by 3 bases and J by 2 bases, leaving 14 bases between them.